A selection of T cell receptor beta chains follows, all from one sample in a study of PD-1 blockade in classical Hodgkin lymphoma. The protocol was immunoSEQ multiplex PCR, while the TCRdb copy is restricted to in-frame clones and leaves out a portion. The sample holds some 100,000 clones, 90% to 95% seen once. The sample in question was peripheral blood mononuclear cells (PBMCs), obtained before the fourth cycle of nivolumab. The receptors derive from a human donor with classical Hodgkin lymphoma. CDR3s include the opening cysteine and the closing phenylalanine or tryptophan. A D gene is named only where the DNA matches it firmly. The size entry is marked missing in some rows and otherwise reads once, few, many or a size class.

TRBV27	NA	TRBJ2-7	NA	TGTGCCAGCAGTCAGGGTGACCCGCGCTACGAGCAGTACTTC	CASSQGDPRYEQYF
TRBV11-1	NA	TRBJ1-1	NA	TGTGCCAGCAGCTTATGGAGGAACACTGAAGCTTTCTTT	CASSLWRNTEAFF
TRBV5-1	NA	TRBJ2-7	TRBD1	TGCGCCAGCAGTTTCGGAGACAGGGCGAGAAACGAGCAGTACTTC	CASSFGDRARNEQYF
TRBV7-9	NA	TRBJ2-3	NA	TGTGCCAGCAGCTTAGCCTCCCTTTCCGATACGCAGTATTTT	CASSLASLSDTQYF
TRBV6-5	NA	TRBJ1-6	TRBD1	TGTGCCAGCAGTTACGGAGCCGACAGGGGCGGTTCACCCCTCCACTTT	CASSYGADRGGSPLHF
TRBV25-1	NA	TRBJ2-1	TRBD2	TGTGCCAGCAGTGAAGATATACTAGCGGGAGTTCCCTACAATGAGCAGTTCTTC	CASSEDILAGVPYNEQFF
TRBV5-1	NA	TRBJ2-1	TRBD2	TGCGCCAGCAGCTTTCGGGGGGAGAGCTCCTACAATGAGCAGTTCTTC	CASSFRGESSYNEQFF
TRBV5-1	NA	TRBJ2-1	TRBD2	TGCGCCAGCAGACCAGGGACTAGCGGGAGAGTCGATGAGCAGTTCTTC	CASRPGTSGRVDEQFF
TRBV7-2	NA	TRBJ2-7	TRBD1	TGTGCCAGCAGCCCTACTTGGGACAGCTCCTACGAGCAGTACTTC	CASSPTWDSSYEQYF
TRBV5-4	NA	TRBJ1-6	NA	TGTGCCAGCAGCTTGTACCGGGAGGCGAATTCACCCCTCCACTTT	CASSLYREANSPLHF
TRBV19	few	TRBJ1-5	NA	TGTGCCAGTATTCGGGATGGGGCAGGCAATCAGCCCCAGCATTTT	CASIRDGAGNQPQHF
TRBV30	NA	TRBJ1-2	TRBD1	TGTGCCTGGAGTGGCCTAGGACAGGGCAATAACTATGGCTACACCTTC	CAWSGLGQGNNYGYTF
TRBV7-9	NA	TRBJ1-1	NA	TGTGCCAGCAGACCCCCAGAGAACACTGAAGCTTTCTTT	CASRPPENTEAFF
TRBV6-5	NA	TRBJ2-3	NA	TGTGCCAGCAGTTACTCAGTTTTGGAGTATACGCAGTATTTT	CASSYSVLEYTQYF
TRBV19	NA	TRBJ1-5	NA	TGTGCCAGTAGTAGCCCGCCGGGGATGGACAATCAGCCCCAGCATTTT	CASSSPPGMDNQPQHF
TRBV9	NA	TRBJ1-2	NA	TGTGCCAGCAGCTGGACGGGAACCTATGGCTACACCTTC	CASSWTGTYGYTF
TRBV9	NA	TRBJ2-7	TRBD2	TGTGCCAGCAGCAATAGTTTAGCGGGAGGGACCTACGAGCAGTACTTC	CASSNSLAGGTYEQYF
TRBV30	NA	TRBJ1-1	NA	TGTGCCTGGGGTTACCTAGGCGATCCTGAAGCTTTCTTT	CAWGYLGDPEAFF
TRBV18	NA	TRBJ1-2	NA	TGTGCCAGCGGGCTAACAGCTAACTATGGCTACACCTTC	CASGLTANYGYTF
TRBV18	NA	TRBJ1-5	NA	TGTGCCAGCTCACCACCGGGACCGCCGAACCAGCCCCAGCATTTT	CASSPPGPPNQPQHF
TRBV12-2	NA	TRBJ2-3	NA	TGTGCAAGTCGCCAAGCGCCCGGCACAGATACGCAGTATTTT	CASRQAPGTDTQYF
TRBV5-1	NA	TRBJ1-1	NA	TGCGCCAGCAGGCAAATCCGGCGGCAACCTGCTTCTAACACTGAAGCTTTCTTT	CASRQIRRQPASNTEAFF
TRBV10-1	NA	TRBJ1-4	TRBD1	TGCGCCACCCCACGGGGACAGCGGACGTTTAATGAAAAACTGTTTTTT	CATPRGQRTFNEKLFF
TRBV6-1	NA	TRBJ2-1	TRBD2	TGTGCCAGCCAAGCGGGGCAATTCCACAATGAGCAGTTCTTC	CASQAGQFHNEQFF
TRBV5-4	NA	TRBJ2-3	TRBD1	TGTGCCAGCAGCTCGGGACAGGGGGCGCCCGATACGCAGTATTTT	CASSSGQGAPDTQYF
TRBV28	NA	TRBJ1-5	NA	TGTGCCAGCAGTTTAGGAACACTAAATGGGCAGCCCCAGCATTTT	CASSLGTLNGQPQHF
TRBV11-2	few	TRBJ2-5	TRBD2	TGTGCCAGCAGCTTAGTGACTAGCGGTTCCCATGGGACCCAGTACTTC	CASSLVTSGSHGTQYF
TRBV2	NA	TRBJ1-2	TRBD1	TGTGCCAGCAGTGGCCGGGACAGAATCCTCTATGGCTACACCTTC	CASSGRDRILYGYTF
TRBV28	NA	TRBJ2-7	TRBD1	TGTGCCAGCAGCCGACAGGGTGGAGAGCAGTACTTC	CASSRQGGEQYF
TRBV7-8	NA	TRBJ1-5	NA	TGTGCCAGCAGCTTAGAGGGGGTTAATCAGCCCCAGCATTTT	CASSLEGVNQPQHF
TRBV18	NA	TRBJ2-7	NA	TGTGCCAGCTCAGTGGAGTTAAGCGTTTACGAGCAGTACTTC	CASSVELSVYEQYF
TRBV28	NA	TRBJ2-7	TRBD2	TGTGCCAGCAGTGCGCGCCGCGGGACTAGCGCCGTCTACGAGCAGTACTTC	CASSARRGTSAVYEQYF
TRBV15	once	TRBJ2-7	TRBD1	TGTGCCACCAGCAGAGAGGGGACAGGGAACGAGCAGTACTTC	CATSREGTGNEQYF
TRBV5-1	NA	TRBJ2-1	NA	TGCGCCAGCAGCTTCGTATCACGCAGCAACAATGAGCAGTTCTTC	CASSFVSRSNNEQFF
TRBV4-1	NA	TRBJ2-7	NA	TGCGCCAGCAGCCAAGAAGGAGCAGGGGACGTTAGCGAGCAGTACTTC	CASSQEGAGDVSEQYF
TRBV28	NA	TRBJ1-5	TRBD1	TGTGCCAGCATACCAAACAGGGGGGCAAATCAGCCCCAGCATTTT	CASIPNRGANQPQHF
TRBV6-5	NA	TRBJ2-1	TRBD2	TGTGCCAGCCTGGCTAGCGGGAGGGCCGGTGAGCAGTTCTTC	CASLASGRAGEQFF
TRBV5-6	NA	TRBJ2-5	NA	TGTGCCAGCAGCTCGGCCGGGACTGAAGAGACCCAGTACTTC	CASSSAGTEETQYF
TRBV27	NA	TRBJ2-3	NA	TGTGCCAGCAGTGACAGCACAGATACGCAGTATTTT	CASSDSTDTQYF
TRBV28	NA	TRBJ1-2	TRBD1	TGTGCCAGCAGTTTATCGTCCGGACAGGGGGCTTACAACTATGGCTACACCTTC	CASSLSSGQGAYNYGYTF
TRBV4-1	NA	TRBJ2-7	TRBD2	TGCGCCAGCAGCCAAGGGACTAGCGGGAGGCTCTACGAGCAGTACTTC	CASSQGTSGRLYEQYF
TRBV28	NA	TRBJ2-2	NA	TGTGCCAGCAGTCCTGGGCCGGTAGATAACACCGGGGAGCTGTTTTTT	CASSPGPVDNTGELFF
TRBV2	NA	TRBJ1-2	NA	TGTGCCAGCAGTGTGGGGGTTCCTCATGGCTACACCTTC	CASSVGVPHGYTF
TRBV28	NA	TRBJ1-4	NA	TGTGCCAGCAGTTGGTTTGGAGGGCAGGGTGAAAAACTGTTTTTT	CASSWFGGQGEKLFF
TRBV28	NA	TRBJ2-1	TRBD2	TGTGCCAGCAGTTTATTCCTCCCCCGAAGCGGGAGGGCCAGAAATGAGCAGTTCTTC	CASSLFLPRSGRARNEQFF
TRBV27	NA	TRBJ1-1	NA	TGTGCCAGCAGCCTGGGGGTGGGGACTGAAGCTTTCTTT	CASSLGVGTEAFF
TRBV5-6	once	TRBJ2-7	NA	TGTGCCAGCAGCGCGGGGACTGGCGAGCAGTACTTC	CASSAGTGEQYF
TRBV29-1	NA	TRBJ1-1	NA	TGCAGCGTTACGTTACAGGGAAGGGAACCTGAAGCTTTCTTT	CSVTLQGREPEAFF
TRBV11-3	NA	TRBJ2-5	TRBD2	TGTGCCAGCAGCTTGGGTGGGACTAGCGGGAGTTTGGAGACCCAGTACTTC	CASSLGGTSGSLETQYF
TRBV14	NA	TRBJ2-2	NA	TGTGCCAGCAGCAACCCCCCGGGGGGCCGGGGGACCGGGGAGCTGTTTTTT	CASSNPPGGRGTGELFF
TRBV5-1	NA	TRBJ2-1	TRBD1	TGCGCCAGCAGCCTCCAGGGGGCGACCTACAATGAGCAGTTCTTC	CASSLQGATYNEQFF
TRBV10-3	NA	TRBJ2-5	NA	TGTGCCATCAGCCAGGACAGGGAGGGCCAAGAGACCCAGTACTTC	CAISQDREGQETQYF
TRBV4-1	once	TRBJ2-3	NA	TGCGCCAGCAGCCAAGCGACTAGTCTGACAGATACGCAGTATTTT	CASSQATSLTDTQYF
TRBV10-1	NA	TRBJ1-2	NA	TGCGCCAGCAGTGATGTTCAGGAGCCGGGTGGCTACACCTTC	CASSDVQEPGGYTF
TRBV6-1	NA	TRBJ2-7	NA	TGTGCCAGCAGATATCGGCCGGCTTCCTACGAGCAGTACTTC	CASRYRPASYEQYF
TRBV21-1	NA	TRBJ2-1	NA	TGTGCCAGCGAGGAGGGGAATGCTTACAATGAGCAGTTCTTC	CASEEGNAYNEQFF